This TCR beta chain originates from a study of OX40 agonist ivuxolimab in advanced cancers. Study at large: Ivuxolimab is a fully human IgG2 antibody that activates OX40 (CD134). Whole-study results and caveats: CD4+ and CD8+ blood T cells expanded clonally by week 6 at 0.1 to 3.0 mg/kg. Among patients with partial responses at 0.1-3.0 mg/kg, clonal expansion was among the lowest.

In germline, CDR1 is MDHEN, CDR2 SYDVKM. The V gene lost 6 bases and the J gene lost 9 bases, with 14 bases spanning the gap. The CDR3 runs to 12 residues. Assay: immunoSEQ multiplex PCR; the TCRdb copy retains only in-frame clones and omits some. The sample consists of roughly 19,000 clones, about 81% of them appearing once. A remark on this clone: Its specificity is not known.

The rearrangement uses TRBV28 and TRBJ1-1; D perhaps matches TRBD1 (5 bases). The sample in question was CD4+ or CD8+ T cells sorted from blood, obtained in a trial of the OX40 agonist ivuxolimab. This TCR was recovered from an adult with an advanced solid tumor such as melanoma, head and neck, liver or kidney cancer. CDR3 in amino acids: CASSEKGHKAFF. CDR3 nucleotides: TGTGCCAGCAGCGAAAAGGGGCATAAAGCTTTCTTT.